The next 2 T cell receptor beta chains were all read from a single sample in a study of blood T cell repertoires in COVID-19. Assay: immunoSEQ multiplex PCR; the TCRdb copy retains only in-frame clones and omits some. The sample shows around 190,000 clones, 80% to 90% of them seen only once. Sequences were obtained from peripheral blood. The receptors were gathered from a man between 18 and 35 years old who had recovered from COVID-19.

The CDR3 bases are TGTGCCAGCAGCTTCTTCGATCAGCCCCAGCATTTT. Its protein is CASSFFDQPQHF. The rearrangement joins TRBV6-5 to TRBJ1-5; D unclear. V was trimmed by 6 bases and J by 5 bases, leaving 8 bases between them. The CDR3 loop spans 12 amino acids. CDR1 and CDR2 (germline): MNHEY, SVGAGI.

CDR3 coding DNA: TGTGCCAGCAGTTACTCCCATACCGGAGCTAACTATGGCTACACCTTC. Its translation is CASSYSHTGANYGYTF. This chain links TRBV6-2 or TRBV6-3 with TRBJ1-2; no reliable D call. V was cut by 0 bases and J by 0 bases, with 11 bases left in between. Germline V lookup: CDR1 MNHEY, CDR2 SVGEGT. The CDR3 is 16 residues long.